This passage covers 29 T cell receptor beta chains from one sample sequenced in a study of CD8+CD57+ T cells in acquired aplastic anemia. Genomic DNA served as template for TCR beta VDJ and CDR3 profiling. MiXCR, run by TCRdb on the reads, gives a single entry per CDR3 protein. Of fewer than 200,000 distinct CDR3 sequences in the sample, about 60% were seen once. Input material: sorted CD4+, CD8+, or CD8+CD57+ T cells (not recorded which) from PBMCs. All receptors derive from a human donor in good health.

A single count supports this clonotype. A much larger clone is a single base away; this may be a read error. This chain joins TRBV12-3 or TRBV12-4 and TRBJ2-2, with a possible D match to TRBD1 (6 bases). CDR3 length equals 13 residues. V lost 5 bases, J lost 7 bases, and 11 bases lay in between. The CDR3 protein is CASSTRGNGELFF. The CDR3 DNA follows: TGTGCCAGCAGTACCAGGGGAAACGGGGAGCTGTTTTTT.

CDR3 protein: CASSYGGAGKYEQYF. The CDR3, as DNA: TGTGCCAGCAGTTACGGGGGCGCAGGTAAATACGAGCAGTACTTC. This chain links TRBV6-5 with TRBJ2-7; possible D gene TRBD1, 6 bases. Germline V lookup: CDR1 MNHEY, CDR2 SVGAGI. V lost 2 bases, J lost 4 bases, and 15 bases lay in between. This CDR3 has 15 residues.

V is TRBV19 and J is TRBJ1-1, with 8 bases matching TRBD1. The CDR3 length is 13 residues. Germline CDR1 reads LNHDA; CDR2 reads SQIVND (reference sequence). V was clipped by 6 bases and J by 7 bases; unmatched bases: 7. The CDR3 protein is CASSDRGGFEAFF. The CDR3 DNA is TGTGCCAGTAGCGACAGGGGAGGGTTTGAAGCTTTCTTT.

This clonotype was counted at least ten times. The chain is built from TRBV7-9 and TRBJ2-1, with TRBD2 matching over 16 bases. This CDR3 contains 14 residues. CDR1 SEHNR and CDR2 FQNEAQ come from the germline V gene (reference sequence). J was trimmed by 10 bases and V by 5 bases; bases with no gene match: 2. The CDR3 region is CASSRGLAGGEQFF. In DNA form, the CDR3 reads TGTGCCAGCAGCCGGGGACTAGCGGGAGGGGAGCAGTTCTTC.

The CDR3 region is CASSVAQNTEAFF. CDR3 in DNA: TGTGCCAGCAGCGTAGCCCAGAACACTGAAGCTTTCTTT. The rearrangement links TRBV9 to TRBJ1-1; no clear D gene. Trimming stripped 0 bases from V and 1 base from J, with 4 bases between. The CDR3 extends over 13 amino acids. Germline V lookup: CDR1 SGDLS, CDR2 YYNGEE.

The chain joins TRBV24-1 to TRBJ2-1; maybe TRBD1 (5 bases). The CDR3 extends over 10 amino acids. Trimming shortened V by 9 bases and J by 12 bases, and 11 bases separated the two germline ends. Germline assignment: CDR1 KGHDR and CDR2 SFDVKD. The CDR3, as DNA: TGTGCCACCGGGGCCCAGCGGCAGTTCTTC. Its protein product is CATGAQRQFF.

V is TRBV11-2 and J is TRBJ2-5, with D perhaps given as TRBD1 or TRBD2 (7 bases each). Germline-derived CDR1 and CDR2 are SGHAT and FQNNGV. Trimming pared 3 bases from V and 4 bases from J, leaving 18 bases between. The CDR3 runs to 16 residues. CDR3 nucleotides: TGTGCCAGCAGCTTCCCAGGGGGGGATCTGGTAGAGACCCAGTACTTC. Protein product: CASSFPGGDLVETQYF.

This clonotype was counted many times. This chain links TRBV25-1 with TRBJ1-2; 10 nucleotides line up with TRBD1. The germline V gene encodes CDR1 MGHDK and CDR2 SYGVNS. This CDR3 comprises 15 residues. V lost 3 bases and J lost 8; bases outside the gene matches: 9. CDR3 protein: CASSESGTGDRGYTF. In DNA form, the CDR3 reads TGTGCCAGCAGTGAGTCCGGGACAGGGGACCGGGGCTACACCTTC.

Note on this clonotype: One junction end does not reproduce the germline sequence, and a read error may be involved. This chain joins TRBV5-1 and TRBJ1-4; D unresolved. The CDR3 runs 12 residues. Germline loops: CDR1 SGHRS, CDR2 YFSETQ. CDR3 nucleotides: TGTGCCAGCAGCGGAAGTGGCGAAAAACTGTTTTTT. It encodes CASSGSGEKLFF.

This chain connects TRBV10-2 to TRBJ2-5, with a weak D call TRBD2 (5 bases). V was trimmed by 5 bases and J by 7 bases, leaving 14 bases between them. From germline, CDR1 is WSHSY and CDR2 SAAADI. The CDR3 contains 13 residues. The CDR3 DNA reads TGCGCCAGCAGTTCGACTATCAAAGGGACCCAGTACTTC. Its protein is CASSSTIKGTQYF.

This clonotype was seen repeatedly, ten times or more. The chain links TRBV10-2 to TRBJ2-5; D is unclear. This CDR3 has 16 amino acids. V was pared by 0 bases and J by 8 bases, with 19 bases between. Germline V gives CDR1 WSHSY, CDR2 SAAADI. In DNA form, the CDR3 reads TGCGCCAGCAGTGAGTCGAGATTGGGCCCCTGGGGTACCCAGTACTTC. It translates to CASSESRLGPWGTQYF.

This clonotype was seen once. An end of the junction does not agree with germline; a read error may underlie this. V and J are TRBV7-7 and TRBJ2-2; D is uncertain. Germline lookup yields CDR1 SSHAT and CDR2 FNYEAQ (reference sequence). The CDR3 is 13 residues long. CDR3 nucleotides: TGTGCTAGCAGCTTCGGGTGGGGCGGGGAGCTGTTTTTT. This gives the protein CASSFGWGGELFF.

The V call is TRBV15, the J call TRBJ2-7; no definite D call. Deletions cut 4 bases from V and 5 bases from J, with 9 bases between. The length of the CDR3 is 12 residues. Germline lookup yields CDR1 LNHNV and CDR2 YYDKDF (reference sequence). The CDR3 bases are TGTGCCACCAGCAACCAGCATGACGAGCAGTACTTC. Translated, it gives CATSNQHDEQYF.

This clonotype appeared once. The rearrangement joins TRBV10-1 to TRBJ2-7; 7 positions agree with TRBD1. Losses at the gene ends were 5 bases for V and 5 bases for J; bases not matched to a gene: 12. This CDR3 comprises 15 residues. Germline CDR1 reads WNHNN; CDR2 reads SYGVQD (reference sequence). CDR3 sequence (DNA): TGCGCCAGCAGTCCCGACAGGGAACTTAAAGACGAGCAGTACTTC. Amino acid sequence: CASSPDRELKDEQYF.

The chain carries TRBV7-3 and TRBJ2-7; 7 bases are shared with TRBD2. Unmatched junction bases numbered 4, after V lost 2 bases and J lost 3 bases. This CDR3 comprises 14 residues. Germline V gene lookup returns CDR1 SGHTA and CDR2 FQGTGA. For the CDR3, the DNA is TGTGCCAGCAGCTTAGGTGGCGGGGGCTACGAGCAGTACTTC. Translation gives CASSLGGGGYEQYF.

Written as DNA, the CDR3 is TGTGCCAGCAGCTTGGCACCAACTGAGGCCTACGAGCAGTACTTC. Its protein product is CASSLAPTEAYEQYF. The chain links TRBV7-6 to TRBJ2-7; no clear D. V dropped 3 bases and J dropped 2 bases, with 14 bases sitting between them. This CDR3 comprises 15 residues. Germline CDR1 is SGHVS and CDR2 is FNYEAQ.

The rearrangement uses TRBV7-2 and TRBJ1-1; TRBD1 might be the D (6 bases). The CDR3 totals 15 residues. Trimming pared 2 bases from V and 4 bases from J, leaving 14 bases between. Germline V gene data show CDR1 as SGHTA and CDR2 as FQGNSA. DNA for the CDR3: TGTGCCAGCAGCTTATTGGAGGGGGGAAGCACTGAAGCTTTCTTT. Its translation: CASSLLEGGSTEAFF.

The sample holds a few counts of this clonotype. The V call is TRBV28, the J call TRBJ2-5; 9 nucleotides agree with TRBD1. The CDR3 sequence is 15 residues long. CDR1 is MDHEN, CDR2 SYDVKM, per germline. V was pared by 3 bases and J by 2 bases, with 4 bases of the junction left unmatched. The CDR3 coding sequence is TGTGCCAGCAGTTTGACAGGGGGTATACAAGAGACCCAGTACTTC. It codes for CASSLTGGIQETQYF.

The genes are TRBV10-2 and TRBJ1-6; tentative D call: TRBD1 (5 bases). Germline V gene lookup returns CDR1 WSHSY and CDR2 SAAADI. V lost 10 bases and J 9 bases, leaving 22 bases between the germline ends. The CDR3 runs to 15 residues. The CDR3 loop reads CATPVPPGWGSPLHF. The CDR3 DNA reads as TGCGCCACCCCGGTCCCACCAGGGTGGGGTTCACCCCTCCACTTT.

The chain employs TRBV7-9 and TRBJ2-1; the D gene is possibly TRBD1 (5 bases). In germline, CDR1 is SEHNR, CDR2 FQNEAQ (reference sequence). This CDR3 has 13 residues. The V end lost 5 bases, the J end lost 8 bases, and 13 bases lay between the germline ends. The CDR3 loop reads CASSQPRTHEQFF. CDR3 coding DNA: TGTGCCAGCAGCCAGCCCCGGACACATGAGCAGTTCTTC.

The V gene is TRBV20-1, the J gene TRBJ2-3, with D uncertain. This CDR3 has 14 amino acids. V dropped 0 bases and J dropped 1 base, with 8 bases sitting between them. Looked up from germline, CDR1 is DFQATT and CDR2 is SNEGSKA (reference sequence). CDR3 DNA: TGCAGTGCTAGAGATGCGGAACGCACAGATACGCAGTATTTT. Protein sequence: CSARDAERTDTQYF.

This clonotype was seen a single time. The chain has TRBV7-2 and TRBJ1-2; no clear D. Germline V gene sequence: CDR1 SGHTA, CDR2 FQGNSA. V gave up 2 bases and J gave up 7 bases, with 14 bases separating them. The CDR3 runs to 14 residues. The DNA of the CDR3 is TGTGCCAGCAGCTTACTGTTGGCAGGCGCTGGCTACACCTTC. This translates into CASSLLLAGAGYTF.

Turning to this clonotype: An end of the junction does not agree with germline; a read error may underlie this. This chain uses TRBV5-1 with TRBJ2-1; D is possibly TRBD1 (6 bases). CDR1 SGHRS and CDR2 YFSETQ come from the germline V gene. This CDR3 contains 14 residues. In DNA form, the CDR3 reads TGTGCCAGCAGCCGAGGAAAAAAGGAAGGGGGGCAGTTCTTC. Amino acid sequence: CASSRGKKEGGQFF.

The chain joins TRBV10-3 to TRBJ1-5, with 7 bases aligning to TRBD1. Germline V gene lookup returns CDR1 ENHRY and CDR2 SYGVKD. Germline trimming cut 6 bases from V and 3 bases from J; bases unmatched to any gene: 2. The CDR3 totals 13 residues. DNA for the CDR3: TGTGCCATCAGGGACAGGTACAATCAGCCCCAGCATTTT. Protein sequence: CAIRDRYNQPQHF.

The chain recombines TRBV7-8 with TRBJ1-5; D is uncertain. The CDR3 consists of 15 residues. The ends were cut back, 0 bases at V and 10 bases at J, with 16 bases in the middle. CDR1 is SGHVS and CDR2 is FQNEAQ in the germline V gene. CDR3 in amino acids: CASSLASGLELPQHF. For the CDR3, the DNA is TGTGCCAGCAGCTTAGCCAGCGGTTTAGAGCTACCCCAGCATTTT. Full variable domain (remainder filled in from reference TRBV7-8 and TRBJ1-5): GAGVSQSPRYKVAKRGQDVALRCDPISGHVSLFWYQQALGQGPEFLTYFQNEAQLDKSGLPSDRFFAERPEGSVSTLKIQRTQQEDSAVYLCASSLASGLELPQHFGDGTRLSIL.

The chain couples TRBV20-1 to TRBJ1-1; D gene uncertain. V lost 0 bases to trimming and J lost 0 bases, with 5 bases between them. Germline loops: CDR1 DFQATT, CDR2 SNEGSKA (reference sequence). There are 13 residues in the CDR3. CDR3 amino acids: CSARDWLNTEAFF. CDR3 bases: TGCAGTGCTAGAGATTGGTTGAACACTGAAGCTTTCTTT.

Only a few counts were recorded for this clonotype. The chain links TRBV15 to TRBJ1-5; the D is unclear. Trimming removed 7 bases at V and 0 bases at J, with 13 bases between. Germline values: CDR1 LNHNV, CDR2 YYDKDF (reference sequence). The CDR3 totals 15 residues. Here the CDR3 DNA reads TGTGCCACCACCGGAGGGCTTTTTAGCAATCAGCCCCAGCATTTT. Protein product: CATTGGLFSNQPQHF.

This clonotype turned up a few times. The rearrangement links TRBV24-1 to TRBJ2-3; TRBD1 matches at 11 bases. J gave up 11 bases and V 9 bases, and 9 bases lay outside the gene matches. The CDR3 is 13 amino acids. Germline assignment: CDR1 KGHDR and CDR2 SFDVKD. In DNA, the CDR3 is TGTGCCACCGGACAGGGGGCACAGATACGGCAGTATTTT. As protein: CATGQGAQIRQYF.

As for this clonotype: The junction departs from the called germline gene at one end, perhaps through a read error. The chain is built from TRBV15 and TRBJ2-1, with D tentatively TRBD1 or TRBD2 (5 bases each). The germline gives CDR1 LNHNV, CDR2 YYDKDF (reference sequence). CDR3 length: 16 amino acids. The CDR3 region has the DNA TGTGCCACCGGCAGCGAGGGGACCGAACCTTACAATGAGCAGTTCTTC. Encoded protein: CATGSEGTEPYNEQFF.